The rows below give T cell receptor beta chains drawn from one sample of a study of patients and donors after allogeneic stem cell transplantation. One entry per CDR3 protein, called by TCRdb with MiXCR from the RT-PCR reads. The data hold some 960,000 distinct CDR3 sequences, with 15% to 20% observed a single time. Sequenced material: blood, either unsorted or a sorted T cell fraction (not recorded which). Receptors were obtained from a human donor who was either an allogeneic HSCT recipient or a stem cell or donor lymphocyte infusion donor (not recorded which). It is not recorded whose cells these are; they may come from a transplant donor. Each CDR3 is given with its conserved first and last residue. A D gene is named only where the DNA matches it firmly. A row's size may be missing; if present it is once, few, many or a size class.

j_gene | d_gene | v_gene | abundance | CDR3nt | CDR3aa
TRBJ2-3 | NA | TRBV12-3/TRBV12-4 | few | TGTGCCAGCAGTCCCCTCTTACCTAACACAGATACGCAGTATTTT | CASSPLLPNTDTQYF
TRBJ2-4 | NA | TRBV21-1 | NA | TGTGCCAGCAGCAAAAAGGAGACCCTTGCAAACATTCAGTACTTC | CASSKKETLANIQYF
TRBJ2-7 | NA | TRBV20-1 | few | TGCAGTGCTAGTCCGGGGGCACGTTACGAGCAGTACTTC | CSASPGARYEQYF
TRBJ2-5 | NA | TRBV5-1 | NA | TGCGCCAGCGGGAAGAGAGAAGAGACCCAGTACTTC | CASGKREETQYF
TRBJ2-7 | NA | TRBV10-3 | once | TGTGCCTCAACCCAGGGGTTGTTCTACGAGCAGTACTTC | CASTQGLFYEQYF
TRBJ1-5 | TRBD1 | TRBV9 | many | TGTGCCAGCAGCGTAGGACAGGGAGACAATCAGCCCCAGCATTTT | CASSVGQGDNQPQHF
TRBJ1-1 | TRBD1 | TRBV7-2 | few | TGTGCCAGCAGCTTCTACAGGGGAGGGGACACTGAAGCTTTCTTT | CASSFYRGGDTEAFF
TRBJ1-5 | NA | TRBV6-5 | NA | TGTGCCAGCAGTTACCTAGGCGGGGATCAGCCCCAGCATTTT | CASSYLGGDQPQHF
TRBJ1-5 | TRBD1 | TRBV27 | few | TGTGCCAGCAGTTTACACGGGACAGACTCTTATAGCAATCAGCCCCAGCATTTT | CASSLHGTDSYSNQPQHF
TRBJ2-7 | NA | TRBV5-1 | NA | TGCGCCAGCAGCTTGACGACCAGGGGCTCCTACGAGCAGTACTTC | CASSLTTRGSYEQYF
TRBJ2-1 | TRBD2 | TRBV20-1 | NA | TGCAGTGCTTCCGGACTAGCGGGAGGGACTGTTGGGAATGAGCAGTTCTTC | CSASGLAGGTVGNEQFF
TRBJ2-7 | TRBD2 | TRBV6-1 | few | TGTGCCAGCAGGAGCACCGGGACTAGCGGCTACGAGCAGTACTTC | CASRSTGTSGYEQYF
TRBJ2-1 | TRBD2 | TRBV29-1 | many | TGCAGCGCGGGACTAGCGGGAGTAAATGAGCAGTTCTTC | CSAGLAGVNEQFF
TRBJ2-1 | TRBD2 | TRBV7-7 | NA | TGTGCCAGCAGCTTAGAGGCAGGCGGGAGGTCCTACAATGAGCAGTTCTTC | CASSLEAGGRSYNEQFF
TRBJ2-3 | NA | TRBV5-1 | NA | TGCGCCAGCAGCTTCCGACAGGTCGCAGATACGCAGTATTTT | CASSFRQVADTQYF
TRBJ1-2 | NA | TRBV12-3/TRBV12-4 | NA | TGTGCCAGCAGTCGGACCATATCGGGCTATGGCTACACCTTC | CASSRTISGYGYTF
TRBJ2-1 | NA | TRBV6-5 | NA | TGTGCCAGCAGTTCCACAGGAAACCGTGCCGATGAGCAGTTCTTC | CASSSTGNRADEQFF
TRBJ2-7 | NA | TRBV10-3 | NA | TGTGCCATCAGTAAACCCCCCGGACAGTCTTACGAGCAGTACTTC | CAISKPPGQSYEQYF
TRBJ2-7 | TRBD2 | TRBV6-1 | few | TGTGCCAGCACCGAATGGGGGACTAGCGGGAGCTCCTACGAGCAGTACTTC | CASTEWGTSGSSYEQYF
TRBJ2-5 | NA | TRBV4-2 | once | TGTGCCAGCAGCCAAGATTATGGGTGGACCCAAGAGACCCAGTACTTC | CASSQDYGWTQETQYF
TRBJ1-1 | NA | TRBV7-9 | few | TGTGCCAGCAGCTGGAGGCGGGACACTGAAGCTTTCTTT | CASSWRRDTEAFF
TRBJ1-5 | TRBD1 | TRBV19 | few | TGTGCCAGCCGGACAGGGGTCACTCAGCCCCAGCATTTT | CASRTGVTQPQHF
TRBJ2-3 | NA | TRBV15 | NA | TGTGCCACCAGCAGAGGGGGGAGTCCCCCCGGGTTT | CATSRGGSPPGF
TRBJ2-3 | TRBD2 | TRBV20-1 | NA | TGCAGTGCTAGTAAGCCTAGCGGGACGGAAGATACGCAGTATTTT | CSASKPSGTEDTQYF
TRBJ2-3 | TRBD2 | TRBV12-3/TRBV12-4 | many | TGTGCCAGCAGCTATAGCGGGAGAGGGGCAGATACGCAGTATTTT | CASSYSGRGADTQYF
TRBJ1-2 | TRBD1 | TRBV10-3 | NA | TGTGCCATCAGTGAGTCCCGACAGGGCGTCTATGGCTACACCTTC | CAISESRQGVYGYTF
TRBJ2-3 | NA | TRBV20-1 | few | TGCAGTGCTAGAGAGTGGACTCGCACAGATACGCAGTATTTT | CSAREWTRTDTQYF
TRBJ2-4 | NA | TRBV12-3/TRBV12-4 | few | TGTGCCAGCAGTGAGGGTTACCAAAAAAACATTCAGTACTTC | CASSEGYQKNIQYF
TRBJ2-1 | NA | TRBV7-9 | few | TGTGCCAGCAGCTTAGGCTGGGGTGAGTTGCAGTTCTTC | CASSLGWGELQFF
TRBJ2-1 | NA | TRBV2 | NA | TGTGCCAGCAGTCCCCAGGGAGACCCCTACAATGAGCAGTTCTTC | CASSPQGDPYNEQFF
TRBJ1-1 | TRBD1 | TRBV20-1 | few | TGCAGTGCTAGGGGACAGGCAGTGGCTGAAGCTTTCTTT | CSARGQAVAEAFF
TRBJ2-2 | NA | TRBV6-2/TRBV6-3 | NA | TGTGCCAGCACCAGCCAACCGAACGGGGAGCTGTTTTTT | CASTSQPNGELFF
TRBJ2-2 | NA | TRBV29-1 | NA | TGCAGCGCTCCCATTCGCGGGACAACGAACACCGGGGAGCTGTTTTTT | CSAPIRGTTNTGELFF
TRBJ2-1 | NA | TRBV30 | NA | TGTGCCTGGGCCCAGGGATCCTACAATGAGCAGTTCTTC | CAWAQGSYNEQFF
TRBJ1-1 | NA | TRBV11-2 | few | TGTGCCAGCAGCTTATTGGCCTACAGGGACACTGAAGCTTTCTTT | CASSLLAYRDTEAFF
TRBJ2-7 | NA | TRBV11-2 | few | TGTGCCAGCAGCTTTGAACTGGACTACGAGCAGTACTTC | CASSFELDYEQYF
TRBJ2-2 | TRBD2 | TRBV5-1 | few | TGCGCCAGCAGCTTGCAGGGGACTAGCGGGATGAGACTGAGGGAGCTGTTTTTT | CASSLQGTSGMRLRELFF
TRBJ2-2 | NA | TRBV12-5 | NA | TGTGCTAGTGGTTTGGACACGCCGCTAGACCGTGCGAACACCGGGGAGCTGTTTTTT | CASGLDTPLDRANTGELFF
TRBJ2-7 | TRBD1 | TRBV10-3 | NA | TGTGCCATCAGCACCGGGACAGGGGACCGGGAGCAGTACTTC | CAISTGTGDREQYF
TRBJ1-2 | NA | TRBV6-2/TRBV6-3 | NA | TGTGCCAGCACCGTGACCCTTAACTATGGCTACACCTTC | CASTVTLNYGYTF
TRBJ2-7 | TRBD2 | TRBV12-3/TRBV12-4 | few | TGTGCCAGCAGTTTACCATCCAGCGGGAGAACCGAGCAGTACTTC | CASSLPSSGRTEQYF
TRBJ1-5 | NA | TRBV11-2 | NA | TGTGCCAGCAGCTTTTTTAGGGGTAGTGCCATTCTTGGTGATCAGCCCCAGCATTTT | CASSFFRGSAILGDQPQHF
TRBJ2-1 | TRBD2 | TRBV24-1 | NA | TGTGCCACCAGTGACCAGGGACTAGCCACTGAGCAGTTCTTC | CATSDQGLATEQFF
TRBJ2-1 | TRBD2 | TRBV2 | NA | TGTGCCAGCAGTGAGAGGGGACTAGCCCACAATGAGCAGTTCTTC | CASSERGLAHNEQFF
TRBJ2-1 | TRBD2 | TRBV9 | few | TGTGCCAGCAGCCGACGACTAGCGGGAGGCGGGGAGCAGTTCTTC | CASSRRLAGGGEQFF
TRBJ2-7 | NA | TRBV15 | few | TGTGCCACCAGCAGAGAGGCCGGATCCTACGAGCAGTACTTC | CATSREAGSYEQYF
TRBJ2-1 | TRBD2 | TRBV5-1 | few | TGCGCCAGCAGCTTGCGACCCAGGGACTATGACAATGAGCAGTTCTTC | CASSLRPRDYDNEQFF
TRBJ1-6 | NA | TRBV12-3/TRBV12-4 | few | TGTGCCAGCAGTTATGATAGGATTGTCAATTCACCCCTCCACTTT | CASSYDRIVNSPLHF
TRBJ2-2 | NA | TRBV12-3/TRBV12-4 | many | TGTGCCAGCACCGTAAGAGAGGGGGAGCTGTTTTTT | CASTVREGELFF
TRBJ2-7 | NA | TRBV15 | NA | TGTGCCACCAGCACAAGACATCGGGACGAGCAGTACTTC | CATSTRHRDEQYF
TRBJ2-3 | TRBD2 | TRBV24-1 | many | TGTGCCACCAGTGACTCTAGCGGGAGTGCAGATACGCAGTATTTT | CATSDSSGSADTQYF
TRBJ1-5 | NA | TRBV2 | few | TGTGCCAGCAGTCGGGACTTGGCGGGCAATCAGCCCCAGCATTTT | CASSRDLAGNQPQHF